Each of the 29 T cell receptor beta chains below was sequenced from the same sample in a study of T cell repertoires in cytomegalovirus infection. TCRdb analysed the reads with MiXCR anew, one entry per CDR3 protein. The sample lists around 450,000 distinct CDR3 sequences; roughly a third were seen once. Sequences were obtained from PBMCs. Receptor source: a human donor in good health (CMV status not recorded). Some clones in this sample may be carry-over from other donors' samples.

The V call is TRBV7-2, the J call TRBJ2-1, with D uncertain. The germline V and J ends were trimmed by 0 bases and 3 bases, with 9 bases remaining between them. The CDR3 totals 15 residues. CDR1 is SGHTA, CDR2 FQGNSA, per germline. The CDR3 is CASSLASSGYNEQFF. The CDR3 DNA reads as TGTGCCAGCAGCTTAGCGAGCTCAGGCTACAATGAGCAGTTCTTC.

CDR3 nucleotides: TGTGCCAGCAGCCCCGGTAGGAGTTTTCCCTACAATGAGCAGTTCTTC. It translates to CASSPGRSFPYNEQFF. The chain couples TRBV7-2 to TRBJ2-1; D not resolved. This CDR3 has 16 amino acids. Germline V gene sequence: CDR1 SGHTA, CDR2 FQGNSA. V lost 5 bases, J lost 2 bases, and 16 bases lay in between.

V usage is TRBV11-3 and J usage is TRBJ2-2, with a tentative D call TRBD2 (6 bases). Germline CDR1 reads SGHNT; CDR2 reads YENEEA. The CDR3 runs to 13 residues. The V and J ends lost 5 bases and 8 bases respectively, with 12 bases between them. DNA for the CDR3: TGTGCCAGCAGCCCCCGGGGGTATGGGGAGCTGTTTTTT. This sequence encodes CASSPRGYGELFF.

The V and J genes are TRBV4-1 and TRBJ2-5; 8 nucleotides align to TRBD1. The V gene's germline CDR1 is MGHRA and CDR2 YSYEKL. CDR3 length: 15 amino acids. J gave up 2 bases and V 4 bases, and 6 bases lay outside the gene matches. As DNA, the CDR3 is TGCGCCAGCAGCCTCATGGACAGGGTACAAGAGACCCAGTACTTC. This codes for CASSLMDRVQETQYF.

The chain has TRBV12-3 or TRBV12-4 and TRBJ2-7, with a possible D match to TRBD1 (8 bases). The CDR3 sequence is 14 residues long. V lost 8 bases and J lost 6, with 20 bases in between. DNA of the CDR3: TGTGCCAGCGGGAGGGGACAGGTTGGTTCCGAGCAGTACTTC. The encoded protein is CASGRGQVGSEQYF.

This clonotype was counted ten times or more. The rearrangement joins TRBV12-3 or TRBV12-4 to TRBJ2-3, with TRBD2 matching over 7 bases. The CDR3 length is 18 residues. Losses at the gene ends were 6 bases for V and 1 base for J; bases not matched to a gene: 16. The CDR3 loop reads CASSRAQTSNRGTDTQYF. CDR3 nucleotide sequence: TGTGCCAGCAGCCGCGCCCAGACTAGCAACCGGGGCACAGATACGCAGTATTTT.

This rearrangement joins TRBV15 to TRBJ2-7, with a weak D call TRBD2 (6 bases). Germline V gene sequence: CDR1 LNHNV, CDR2 YYDKDF (reference sequence). V dropped 4 bases and J dropped 2 bases, with 12 bases sitting between them. The CDR3 loop spans 14 amino acids. The CDR3, as DNA: TGTGCCACCAGCACCGGGGGTGACACCTACGAGCAGTACTTC. This codes for CATSTGGDTYEQYF.

The sample holds a few counts of this clonotype. The chain is built from TRBV2 and TRBJ1-1; the D gene is possibly TRBD1 (6 bases). In germline, CDR1 is SNHLY, CDR2 FYNNEI. The CDR3 has 12 residues. Trimming shortened V by 11 bases and J by 7 bases, and 17 bases separated the two germline ends. CDR3 sequence: CASKRRTDEAFF. The CDR3 nucleotides are TGTGCCTCCAAGCGGAGGACAGATGAAGCTTTCTTT.

This clonotype was counted at least ten times. The chain employs TRBV7-2 and TRBJ2-7, with 11 nucleotides matching TRBD2. Germline V lookup: CDR1 SGHTA, CDR2 FQGNSA. V lost 3 bases, J lost 2 bases, and 9 bases stayed unmatched. The CDR3 extends over 17 amino acids. CDR3 loop: CASSFPTSGDLTYEQYF. CDR3 DNA sequence: TGTGCCAGCAGCTTCCCGACTAGCGGGGACCTAACCTACGAGCAGTACTTC.

V gene TRBV7-3 combines with J gene TRBJ2-6, with D possibly being TRBD1 (6 bases). The CDR3 is made up of 17 amino acids. The V and J ends lost 7 bases and 0 bases respectively, with 16 bases between them. Germline CDR1 and CDR2: SGHTA and FQGTGA. The CDR3 here is CASNFRGPHSGANVLTF. The DNA of the CDR3 is TGTGCCAGCAACTTCAGGGGTCCCCACTCTGGGGCCAACGTCCTGACTTTC.

The chain is built from TRBV2 and TRBJ2-7, with 7 bases that match TRBD2. J was trimmed by 1 base and V by 7 bases; bases with no gene match: 4. This CDR3 region has 13 residues. Germline values: CDR1 SNHLY, CDR2 FYNNEI. CDR3 protein: CASTASGSYEQYF. The CDR3 nucleotides read TGTGCCAGCACAGCTAGCGGTTCCTACGAGCAGTACTTC.

About this clonotype itself: Being one base from a much bigger clone, this may be a read error. V is TRBV7-6 and J is TRBJ1-4; perhaps TRBD1 as D (5 bases). Per germline, CDR1 SGHVS and CDR2 FNYEAQ. The CDR3 spans 15 residues. CDR3 sequence reads: CASSVAVGVKEKLFF. The CDR3 DNA is TGTGCCAGCAGCGTAGCGGTGGGGGTCAAGGAAAAACTGTTTTTT.

This clonotype turned up a few times. The CDR3 coding sequence is TGTGCCAGCAGCCCCCGGACTCAAAGTGGTGCCGGGGAGCTGTTTTTT. Residues: CASSPRTQSGAGELFF. The V and J genes are TRBV11-2 and TRBJ2-2; possible D gene TRBD2, 5 bases. V lost 5 bases and J 6 bases, leaving 19 bases between the germline ends. Germline CDR1 and CDR2: SGHAT and FQNNGV. The CDR3 covers 16 residues.

In the case of this clonotype: A single base separates this from a much larger clone, so it may be a read error. This chain joins TRBV7-6 and TRBJ1-1; D remains ambiguous. Per the germline V gene, CDR1 is SGHVS and CDR2 is FNYEAQ. V dropped 2 bases and J dropped 6 bases, with 13 bases sitting between them. The CDR3 loop spans 14 amino acids. The CDR3 loop is CASSLRTVMAEAFF. CDR3 bases: TGTGCCAGCAGCTTACGGACCGTGATGGCTGAAGCTTTCTTT.

There are many counts of this clonotype. The rearrangement uses TRBV7-8 and TRBJ2-7; 8 nucleotides match TRBD1. The V segment lost 6 bases and the J segment 2 bases; nucleotides outside the gene matches: 9. Germline V gene sequence: CDR1 SGHVS, CDR2 FQNEAQ. The CDR3 runs to 15 residues. CDR3 nucleotide sequence: TGTGCCAGCAGACCCCCTGGGACAGGAGCCTACGAGCAGTACTTC. The encoded protein is CASRPPGTGAYEQYF.

The chain employs TRBV2 and TRBJ2-2; perhaps TRBD2 as D (6 bases). The V and J ends lost 9 bases and 6 bases respectively, with 14 bases between them. Germline V lookup: CDR1 SNHLY, CDR2 FYNNEI. This CDR3 is built from 13 residues. The CDR3 nucleotides read TGTGCCAGTTGGGCGGGGAGCTCCGGGGAGCTGTTTTTT. This gives the protein CASWAGSSGELFF.

The chain links TRBV5-4 to TRBJ1-2, with 12 bases aligning to TRBD1. Trimming removed 1 base from V and 0 bases from J; junction bases left unmatched: 4. Germline CDR1 reads SGHNT; CDR2 reads YYREEE (reference sequence). The CDR3 loop spans 17 amino acids. The CDR3 DNA reads as TGTGCCAGCAGCTTGACGGGACAGGGGGCGACTAACTATGGCTACACCTTC. This translates into CASSLTGQGATNYGYTF.

A remark on this clonotype: One end of the junction varies from germline; a read error may be responsible. CDR3 loop: CATSDFGTGNNDQFF. The CDR3 nucleotides read TGTGCCACCAGTGATTTCGGGACAGGGAACAATGATCAGTTCTTC. J is TRBJ2-1 and V is TRBV24-1; TRBD1 aligns across 9 bases. The CDR3 is made up of 15 amino acids. Germline values: CDR1 KGHDR, CDR2 SFDVKD.

This clonotype was detected only a few times. V gene TRBV7-6 combines with J gene TRBJ1-1, with D perhaps TRBD1 (5 bases). V lost 5 bases and J lost 4, with 17 bases in between. Per germline, CDR1 SGHVS and CDR2 FNYEAQ. The length of the CDR3 is 15 residues. The CDR3 here is CASSIIPGGSTEAFF. The DNA of the CDR3 is TGTGCCAGCAGCATTATTCCCGGGGGATCCACTGAAGCTTTCTTT. Complete variable domain (other parts from reference TRBV7-6 and TRBJ1-1): GAGVSQSPRYKVTKRGQDVALRCDPISGHVSLYWYRQALGQGPEFLTYFNYEAQQDKSGLPNDRFSAERPEGSISTLTIQRTEQRDSAMYRCASSIIPGGSTEAFFGQGTRLTVV.

The rearrangement links TRBV6-5 to TRBJ1-3; D is unclear. Per germline, CDR1 MNHEY and CDR2 SVGAGI. V gave up 6 bases and J gave up 0 bases, with 12 bases separating them. The CDR3 runs 15 residues. The CDR3 DNA follows: TGTGCCAGCAGACAACAAGAATACTCTGGAAACACCATATATTTT. Its protein is CASRQQEYSGNTIYF.

V gene TRBV5-1 combines with J gene TRBJ2-2, with a possible D match to TRBD1 (6 bases). The CDR3 has 15 amino acids. V dropped 3 bases and J dropped 1 base, with 10 bases sitting between them. Germline-derived CDR1 and CDR2 are SGHRS and YFSETQ. The DNA for the CDR3 is TGCGCCAGCAGCTACAGGGATGGGAACACCGGGGAGCTGTTTTTT. It yields the protein CASSYRDGNTGELFF.

The CDR3 sequence is CASSLEGTATIYYGYTF. The CDR3 nucleotides are TGTGCCAGCAGCTTAGAGGGGACCGCCACTATATACTATGGCTACACCTTC. V gene TRBV7-9 combines with J gene TRBJ1-2, with D possibly being TRBD1 (5 bases). The CDR3 has 17 amino acids. V was pared by 1 base and J by 3 bases, with 18 bases between. Germline loops: CDR1 SEHNR, CDR2 FQNEAQ (reference sequence).

About this clonotype itself: This is likely a read error, given that the CDR3 carries no conserved phenylalanine or tryptophan at its end. It is unclear where the CDR3 begins or ends on the DNA, so no DNA is shown, and the CDR3 is as TCRdb lists it. The rearrangement joins TRBV24-1 to TRBJ1-2. The CDR3 has 12 amino acids, counting both end residues. The germline V gene has CDR1 KGHDR and CDR2 SFDVKD. This chain's CDR3 is CATSDTWGGYTL.

This clonotype was detected only once. A much larger clonotype is one base distant, so this may be a read error. CDR3 nucleotide sequence: TGTGCCAGCAGGGTCAGTGGGACTAACTATGGCTCCACCTTC. Its translation: CASRVSGTNYGSTF. The chain has TRBV27 and TRBJ1-2; possible D gene TRBD1, 5 bases. Germline values: CDR1 MNHEY, CDR2 SMNVEV (reference sequence). The CDR3 covers 14 residues.

This clonotype was seen only a few times. The V and J genes are TRBV6-1 and TRBJ2-1; a weak D match, TRBD1 (8 bases). Germline-derived CDR1 and CDR2 are MNHNS and SASEGT. The CDR3 length is 16 residues. Trimming took off 9 bases at V and 4 bases at J, with 22 bases between the two ends. The CDR3 bases are TGTGCCAGGCCGGGGGGCGGGCAGGGGGCTTACAATGAGCAGTTCTTC. This translates into CARPGGGQGAYNEQFF.

This clonotype was seen at least ten times. The chain employs TRBV12-3 or TRBV12-4 and TRBJ1-1, with TRBD1 as a possible D gene (6 bases). The CDR3 loop spans 13 amino acids. V shed 6 bases and J shed 1 base, with 9 bases lying between them. The CDR3 DNA reads TGTGCCAGCAGACAGGGCCCGAACACTGAAGCTTTCTTT. Residues: CASRQGPNTEAFF.

The V gene is TRBV6-5, the J gene TRBJ2-7; 7 positions match TRBD1. Germline CDR1 is MNHEY and CDR2 is SVGAGI. V was pared by 2 bases and J by 4 bases, with 5 bases of the junction left unmatched. The CDR3 consists of 14 residues. The CDR3 bases are TGTGCCAGCAGTTACGGGCAGGGGGAGTACGAGCAGTACTTC. Translated, it gives CASSYGQGEYEQYF.

The V and J genes are TRBV7-2 and TRBJ2-7; 8 bases are a match to TRBD2. The CDR3 is made up of 13 amino acids. V shed 5 bases and J 6 bases; nucleotides not matched to a gene: 6. Germline V gene lookup returns CDR1 SGHTA and CDR2 FQGNSA. The CDR3, as DNA: TGTGCCAGCAGCGACGGGGGGGTCACCGAGCAGTACTTC. Translation: CASSDGGVTEQYF. Using reference TRBV7-2 and TRBJ2-7 for the parts outside the CDR3, the full variable domain is GAGVSQSPSNKVTEKGKDVELRCDPISGHTALYWYRQSLGQGLEFLIYFQGNSAPDKSGLPSDRFSAERTGGSVSTLTIQRTQQEDSAVYLCASSDGGVTEQYFGPGTRLTVT.

Only a few counts were recorded for this clonotype. The rearrangement joins TRBV4-1 to TRBJ2-4; 8 bases are a match to TRBD1. This CDR3 is built from 17 residues. The J segment lost 5 bases and the V segment lost 3 bases, leaving 12 bases of the junction unmatched. Germline CDR1 is MGHRA and CDR2 is YSYEKL. The CDR3: CASSQALTGGPENIQYF. The CDR3 coding sequence is TGCGCCAGCAGCCAGGCCCTTACAGGGGGTCCCGAAAACATTCAGTACTTC.